The 32 T cell receptor beta chains reported below all come from one sample, sequenced in a study of metastatic and nonmetastatic thyroid tumors. Until they underwent thyroid surgery, no patient had received any treatment. TCRdb re-called the PCR reads through MiXCR. The profile covers 10,000 to 15,000 clones, with about 30% appearing a single time and roughly a fifth taken by the ten largest. Input material: tumor tissue. These receptors came from a female donor with papillary thyroid cancer or a benign thyroid nodule (not recorded which). Some clones in this sample may be carry-over from other donors' samples.

This chain connects TRBV11-2 to TRBJ2-1; TRBD1 aligns across 8 bases. This CDR3 is 15 amino acids long. Trimming at V came to 7 bases and at J to 8 bases, leaving 13 bases not matched to a gene. Germline V gene sequence: CDR1 SGHAT, CDR2 FQNNGV. CDR3 loop: CASKTSGGDEDEQFF. The CDR3 nucleotides read TGTGCCAGCAAAACATCAGGGGGCGATGAGGATGAGCAGTTCTTC. Supplemented by reference TRBV11-2 and TRBJ2-1, the full variable domain reads EAGVAQSPRYKIIEKRQSVAFWCNPISGHATLYWYQQILGQGPKLLIQFQNNGVVDDSQLPKDRFSAERLKGVDSTLKIQPAKLEDSAVYLCASKTSGGDEDEQFFGPGTRLTVL.

This clone was counted at least ten times. The J gene is TRBJ2-6, the V gene TRBV4-2; D is undetermined. V lost 4 bases and J lost 0, with 13 bases in between. Germline CDR1 LGHNA, CDR2 YNFKEQ. The CDR3 sequence is 17 residues long. Written as DNA, the CDR3 is TGTGCCAGCAGCCGATTCGACGGACGCTCTGGGGCCAACGTCCTGACTTTC. It yields the protein CASSRFDGRSGANVLTF.

This chain uses TRBV20-1 with TRBJ1-2; 9 positions agree with TRBD1. Germline V gene lookup returns CDR1 DFQATT and CDR2 SNEGSKA (reference sequence). The junction had 12 bases not matched to a gene; V was cut back by 6 bases and J by 4 bases. The CDR3 runs to 15 residues. The CDR3 DNA is TGCAGTGCCAAGAGGGCGGGACAGGGTGGCTATGGCTACACCTTC. This gives the protein CSAKRAGQGGYGYTF.

The chain has TRBV3-1 and TRBJ1-5, with a tentative D call TRBD1 (5 bases). This CDR3 contains 16 residues. CDR1 is LGHDT, CDR2 YNNKEL, per germline (reference sequence). V dropped 3 bases and J dropped 5 bases, with 17 bases sitting between them. This chain's CDR3 is CASSHSGQPLDQPQHF. For the CDR3, the DNA is TGTGCCAGCAGCCATTCAGGGCAGCCTTTGGATCAGCCCCAGCATTTT.

The sample holds a few counts of this clone. The rearrangement joins TRBV6-1 to TRBJ2-3; D remains ambiguous. Germline loops: CDR1 MNHNS, CDR2 SASEGT. This CDR3 has 16 amino acids. Trimming removed 4 bases from V and 2 bases from J, with 16 bases in between. CDR3: CASSARSTEATDTQYF. CDR3 DNA: TGTGCCAGCAGTGCTAGAAGCACTGAAGCCACAGATACGCAGTATTTT.

The sample holds a few counts of this clone. The rearrangement uses TRBV12-3 or TRBV12-4 and TRBJ2-7, with 7 bases identical to TRBD1. This CDR3 is 14 amino acids long. V gave up 4 bases and J gave up 4 bases; unmatched junction bases: 7. The CDR3 DNA reads as TGTGCCAGCAGTTACAGGGGACGGGAATACGAGCAGTACTTC. Its protein is CASSYRGREYEQYF.

V usage is TRBV20-1 and J usage is TRBJ2-2; 9 bases map to TRBD2. Germline CDR1 is DFQATT and CDR2 is SNEGSKA (reference sequence). CDR3 size: 14 residues. V shed 0 bases, J shed 6 bases, and the junction held 2 bases outside the gene matches. CDR3 sequence reads: CSAREAGGSGELFF. In DNA form, the CDR3 reads TGCAGTGCTAGAGAGGCGGGGGGGTCCGGGGAGCTGTTTTTT.

By share, this clone counts as medium-sized. In the same sample, other DNA sequences code for this CDR3. The V call is TRBV7-9, the J call TRBJ2-1, with D tentatively TRBD2 (6 bases). This CDR3 is 15 amino acids long. Germline lookup yields CDR1 SEHNR and CDR2 FQNEAQ (reference sequence). Between the trimmed V and J ends, which lost 5 bases and 2 bases, there was a span of 13 bases. CDR3 bases: TGTGCCAGCAGCCGGGACTCCGGGGCCTACAATGAGCAGTTCTTC. It specifies CASSRDSGAYNEQFF.

This clone is medium-sized within its sample. The chain has TRBV5-1 and TRBJ2-7, with TRBD1 matching over 8 bases. Trimming took 5 bases from V and 4 from J; bases not matched to a gene: 8. The CDR3 is 14 amino acids. Germline V gene lookup returns CDR1 SGHRS and CDR2 YFSETQ. CDR3 sequence reads: CASSVDRGSYEQYV. DNA of the CDR3: TGCGCCAGCAGTGTCGACAGGGGCTCGTACGAGCAGTACGTC.

The genes are TRBV7-2 and TRBJ2-5; 8 positions agree with TRBD2. CDR1 and CDR2 (germline): SGHTA, FQGNSA. Trimming at V came to 0 bases and at J to 0 bases, leaving 0 bases not matched to a gene. CDR3 length: 15 residues. Written as DNA, the CDR3 is TGTGCCAGCAGCTTAGCTAGCGGGAACCAAGAGACCCAGTACTTC. Amino acids: CASSLASGNQETQYF. Supplemented by reference TRBV7-2 and TRBJ2-5, the full variable domain reads GAGVSQSPSNKVTEKGKDVELRCDPISGHTALYWYRQSLGQGLEFLIYFQGNSAPDKSGLPSDRFSAERTGGSVSTLTIQRTQQEDSAVYLCASSLASGNQETQYFGPGTRLLVL.

This clone was counted many times. The CDR3: CASSYGRLADNEQFF. CDR3 in DNA: TGTGCCAGCAGCTATGGCCGCCTAGCGGACAATGAGCAGTTCTTC. This rearrangement joins TRBV5-6 to TRBJ2-1; 7 nucleotides align to TRBD2. Germline CDR1 and CDR2: SGHDT and YYEEEE. CDR3 length: 15 amino acids. J was trimmed by 5 bases and V by 3 bases; bases with no gene match: 8.

This clone was seen once. The CDR3 DNA follows: TGTGCCACCAGTGAGGACTTCCAAGAGACCCAGTACTTC. This sequence encodes CATSEDFQETQYF. This chain links TRBV24-1 with TRBJ2-5, with D possibly being TRBD2 (5 bases). Trimming shortened V by 4 bases and J by 1 base, and 6 bases separated the two germline ends. Germline CDR1 is KGHDR and CDR2 is SFDVKD. CDR3 size: 13 residues.

The J gene is TRBJ2-7, the V gene TRBV11-2; 7 bases map to TRBD2. The CDR3 is 13 amino acids. Germline V gene lookup returns CDR1 SGHAT and CDR2 FQNNGV. Trimming removed 4 bases from V and 3 bases from J; junction bases left unmatched: 3. CDR3 sequence (DNA): TGTGCCAGCAGCTCGGGGGGACTCTACGAGCAGTACTTC. This gives the protein CASSSGGLYEQYF.

This clone has at least ten counts. This could be a read error, since a much larger clone is one nucleotide away. The V and J genes are TRBV5-1 and TRBJ1-2; D not certain. Germline-derived CDR1 and CDR2 are SGHRS and YFSETQ. The CDR3 contains 14 residues. The CDR3 DNA reads TGCGCCACGTCCCAGGACCGAGATATCTATGACTACACCTTC. This codes for CATSQDRDIYDYTF.

In this sample, this clone turned up many times. This chain joins TRBV3-1 and TRBJ2-7; the D gene is possibly TRBD2 (5 bases). V was trimmed by 1 base and J by 7 bases, leaving 20 bases between them. The CDR3 is 16 residues long. Germline-derived CDR1 and CDR2 are LGHDT and YNNKEL (reference sequence). The CDR3 sequence: CASSQAFGAARGEQYF. The CDR3 DNA sequence: TGTGCCAGCAGCCAAGCCTTTGGAGCGGCCCGTGGGGAGCAGTACTTC.

The chain couples TRBV20-1 to TRBJ2-7; 7 bases agree with TRBD1. V gave up 8 bases and J gave up 4 bases; unmatched junction bases: 11. CDR1 and CDR2 from the germline V gene are DFQATT and SNEGSKA (reference sequence). CDR3 length equals 13 residues. Here the CDR3 DNA reads TGCAGTCCGAGTGAGGGGGCGCTTTACGAGCAGTACTTC. This encodes CSPSEGALYEQYF.

This clone has just a few counts. A much larger clonotype is one base distant, so this may be a read error. Other DNA variants within this sample encode the same CDR3. The chain has TRBV7-3 and TRBJ2-1; the D gene is possibly TRBD2 (5 bases). The length of the CDR3 is 13 residues. CDR1 is SGHTA and CDR2 is FQGTGA in the germline V gene. V gave up 4 bases and J gave up 8 bases, with 12 bases separating them. CDR3 nucleotides: TGTGCCAGCAGCTCAACTAGAGCTGATGAGCAGTTCTTC. Its translation is CASSSTRADEQFF.

This sequence joins TRBV20-1 and TRBJ2-7; 14 positions match TRBD2. The CDR3 consists of 19 residues. CDR1 and CDR2 (germline): DFQATT, SNEGSKA (reference sequence). V lost 3 bases to trimming and J lost 1 base; unmatched junction nucleotides: 14. CDR3 residues: CSASKPGLAGESISYEQYF. Here the CDR3 DNA reads TGCAGTGCTAGTAAACCGGGACTAGCGGGAGAAAGTATATCCTACGAGCAGTACTTC.

This clone was counted ten times or more. The chain recombines TRBV7-9 with TRBJ2-3, with TRBD1 matching over 8 bases. V shed 5 bases and J 11 bases; nucleotides not matched to a gene: 9. Germline-derived CDR1 and CDR2 are SEHNR and FQNEAQ (reference sequence). There are 13 residues in the CDR3. Here the CDR3 DNA reads TGTGCCAGCAGCCAGGGGGCAGGGAGCGGGCAGTATTTT. Translating it yields CASSQGAGSGQYF.

This clone was observed many times. The rearrangement joins TRBV9 to TRBJ1-3, with TRBD1 identical over 7 bases. CDR3 length equals 14 residues. V was clipped by 4 bases and J by 3 bases; unmatched bases: 4. From germline, CDR1 is SGDLS and CDR2 YYNGEE. The CDR3 sequence is CASSTTGDGNTIYF. For the CDR3, the DNA is TGTGCCAGCAGCACAACAGGGGATGGAAACACCATATATTTT.

This clone was picked up a small number of times. This chain links TRBV12-3 or TRBV12-4 with TRBJ1-2; no clear D gene. The CDR3 consists of 13 residues. The V end lost 3 bases, the J end lost 4 bases, and 9 bases lay between the germline ends. CDR3 nucleotides: TGTGCCAGCAGTTTGGCGACGGGCTATGGCTACACCTTC. This sequence encodes CASSLATGYGYTF.

By share, this clone counts as large. The rearrangement links TRBV28 to TRBJ2-7; D gene uncertain. The germline CDR1 and CDR2 sequences are MDHEN and SYDVKM. Trimming took 3 bases from V and 2 from J, leaving 17 bases between them. The CDR3 loop spans 16 amino acids. The CDR3 DNA reads TGTGCCAGCAGTTTCTTACTGGATGGGTTAACCTACGAGCAGTACTTC. This encodes CASSFLLDGLTYEQYF.

The J gene is TRBJ2-1, the V gene TRBV30; the D is unclear. The length of the CDR3 is 13 residues. Trimming removed 0 bases at V and 9 bases at J, with 12 bases between. Germline V CDR1 and CDR2: GTSNPN, SVGIG (reference sequence). Written as DNA, the CDR3 is TGTGCCTGGAGTGTTAAGGGCCCCGGTGAGCAGTTCTTC. Its protein product is CAWSVKGPGEQFF.

This clone was recorded at least ten times. This chain joins TRBV7-2 and TRBJ1-2; tentative D call: TRBD1 (5 bases). V was trimmed by 2 bases and J by 1 base, leaving 11 bases between them. The CDR3 totals 15 residues. CDR1 is SGHTA, CDR2 FQGNSA, per germline. CDR3 bases: TGTGCCAGCAGCTTAACCCCGAGGGGTAACTATGGCTACACCTTC. Its translation: CASSLTPRGNYGYTF.

Relative to its sample, this clone is medium-sized. The chain employs TRBV6-2 or TRBV6-3 and TRBJ2-1, with 7 bases aligning to TRBD2. Germline CDR1 MNHEY, CDR2 SVGEGT. This CDR3 comprises 18 residues. V was clipped by 6 bases and J by 8 bases; unmatched bases: 22. The CDR3 spells CASSDIPRWSGTSHEQFF. In nucleotides, the CDR3 is TGTGCCAGCAGCGATATTCCCCGTTGGAGCGGGACCTCCCATGAGCAGTTCTTC.

The chain has TRBV7-2 and TRBJ2-7; the D gene could be TRBD1 or TRBD2 (5 bases each). The V gene's germline CDR1 is SGHTA and CDR2 FQGNSA. The CDR3 extends over 15 amino acids. The V end was cut by 5 bases, the J end by 4 bases, with 18 bases between. The CDR3 spells CASSPWGAGMYEQYF. CDR3 DNA sequence: TGTGCCAGCAGCCCATGGGGAGCAGGGATGTACGAGCAGTACTTC.

By frequency in the sample, this clone is medium-sized. The chain uses TRBV5-1 and TRBJ2-7; 8 bases map to TRBD2. The CDR3 is 14 amino acids. V gave up 4 bases and J gave up 4 bases; unmatched junction bases: 7. Germline V gives CDR1 SGHRS, CDR2 YFSETQ. The CDR3 is CASSITSGDYEQYF. In DNA form, the CDR3 reads TGCGCCAGCAGCATCACTAGCGGAGATTACGAGCAGTACTTC.

The rearrangement links TRBV11-1 to TRBJ1-2, with D uncertain. V dropped 5 bases and J dropped 6 bases, with 10 bases sitting between them. The CDR3 covers 12 residues. The germline V gene encodes CDR1 SGHAT and CDR2 FQDESV (reference sequence). The CDR3 coding sequence is TGTGCCAGCAGCACTCGGCCCAATGGCTACACCTTC. Translating gives CASSTRPNGYTF.

This clone was counted at least ten times. The chain couples TRBV6-2 or TRBV6-3 to TRBJ2-2, with a possible D match to TRBD1 (6 bases). Germline V gene lookup returns CDR1 MNHEY and CDR2 SVGEGT. The V and J ends lost 6 bases and 4 bases respectively, with 12 bases between them. The CDR3 sequence is 14 residues long. CDR3 in amino acids: CASREQGSTGELFF. The CDR3 region has the DNA TGTGCCAGCAGAGAACAGGGATCCACCGGGGAGCTGTTTTTT.

The chain combines TRBV7-8 with TRBJ1-5; a possible D gene is TRBD1 (5 bases). Trimming pared 5 bases from V and 0 bases from J, leaving 14 bases between. Per germline, CDR1 SGHVS and CDR2 FQNEAQ. There are 16 residues in the CDR3. The CDR3 nucleotides are TGTGCCAGCAGCCCGAATCCCAGGGTTAGCAATCAGCCCCAGCATTTT. Translating gives CASSPNPRVSNQPQHF.

J is TRBJ2-7 and V is TRBV30; 8 positions match TRBD1. Germline V gives CDR1 GTSNPN, CDR2 SVGIG (reference sequence). The J segment lost 10 bases and the V segment lost 0 bases, leaving 5 bases of the junction unmatched. The CDR3 has 12 residues. The CDR3 DNA reads as TGTGCCTGGAGTGTACAAGGACAGGGACAGTACTTC. Amino acid sequence: CAWSVQGQGQYF.

The rearrangement uses TRBV6-2 or TRBV6-3 and TRBJ2-5; a possible D gene is TRBD2 (6 bases). The CDR3 has 14 amino acids. Germline CDR1 is MNHEY and CDR2 is SVGEGT. V lost 2 bases and J lost 2, with 9 bases in between. The CDR3 nucleotides are TGTGCCAGCAGTTACACGGGAGTACAAGAGACCCAGTACTTC. Protein: CASSYTGVQETQYF.